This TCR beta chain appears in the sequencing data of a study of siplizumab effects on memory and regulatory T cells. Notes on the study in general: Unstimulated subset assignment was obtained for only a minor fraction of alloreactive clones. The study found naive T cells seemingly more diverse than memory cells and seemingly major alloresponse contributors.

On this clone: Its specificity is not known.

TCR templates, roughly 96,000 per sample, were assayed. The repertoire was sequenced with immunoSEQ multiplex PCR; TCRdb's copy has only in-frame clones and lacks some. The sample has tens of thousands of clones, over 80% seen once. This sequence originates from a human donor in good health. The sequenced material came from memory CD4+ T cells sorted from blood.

This chain's CDR3 is CASSYSGGLNYGYTF. CDR3 bases: TGTGCCAGCAGTTACTCGGGAGGGCTTAACTATGGCTACACCTTC. V and J are TRBV6-5 and TRBJ1-2; no clear D gene. Per the germline V gene, CDR1 is MNHEY and CDR2 is SVGAGI. The V end lost 0 bases, the J end lost 1 base, and 9 bases lay between the germline ends. CDR3 size: 15 residues.